The rows below give T cell receptor beta chains drawn from one sample of a study of blood T cell repertoires in COVID-19. The table came from immunoSEQ multiplex PCR; TCRdb's copy has only in-frame clones and leaves some out. The data show around 16,000 clones, approximately 85% seen once. The sample comprised peripheral blood. The receptors derive from a man at least 80 years old with active COVID-19. Each CDR3 is given with its conserved first and last residue. A D gene is named only where the DNA matches it firmly. Size values are once, few and many counts, or a class for expanded clones, and some rows have none.

v_gene: TRBV15
abundance: few
d_gene: .
j_gene: TRBJ1-5
CDR3nt: TGTGCCACCAGCAGAGACCGCGGGACCCAGCATTTT
CDR3aa: CATSRDRGTQHF

v_gene: TRBV15
abundance: .
d_gene: TRBD2
j_gene: TRBJ2-7
CDR3nt: TGTGCCACCAGCAGTGGACCGGGACTAGCTGGCTACGAGCAGTACTTC
CDR3aa: CATSSGPGLAGYEQYF

v_gene: TRBV19
abundance: .
d_gene: TRBD1
j_gene: TRBJ2-7
CDR3nt: TGTGCCAGTAGCAGACAGGGGGAAGGATACGAGCAGTACTTC
CDR3aa: CASSRQGEGYEQYF

v_gene: TRBV4-3
abundance: .
d_gene: TRBD1
j_gene: TRBJ1-6
CDR3nt: TGCGCCAGCAGCCAAGATCTGGACAGGGATTCACCCCTCCACTTT
CDR3aa: CASSQDLDRDSPLHF

v_gene: TRBV6-6
abundance: .
d_gene: .
j_gene: TRBJ1-4
CDR3nt: TGTGCCAGCAGTTATCTTACATCAGGAAAGGAAAAACTGTTTTTT
CDR3aa: CASSYLTSGKEKLFF

v_gene: TRBV4-2
abundance: .
d_gene: .
j_gene: TRBJ1-6
CDR3nt: TGTGCCAGCAGCTGGGGGGAGCAGGGAAGTTATAATTCACCCCTCCACTTT
CDR3aa: CASSWGEQGSYNSPLHF

v_gene: TRBV5-6
abundance: .
d_gene: TRBD1
j_gene: TRBJ2-7
CDR3nt: TGTGCCAGCAGCTTCGGACAGGGAGCCGTTTTACACGAGCAGTACTTC
CDR3aa: CASSFGQGAVLHEQYF

v_gene: TRBV10-3
abundance: .
d_gene: .
j_gene: TRBJ2-7
CDR3nt: TGTGCCATCAGTGATCGTGGCAGGGTTAGCGAGCAGTACTTC
CDR3aa: CAISDRGRVSEQYF

v_gene: TRBV15
abundance: .
d_gene: TRBD2
j_gene: TRBJ2-5
CDR3nt: TGTGCCACCAGCTACGGGGGGGGATCCCAAGAGACCCAGTACTTC
CDR3aa: CATSYGGGSQETQYF

v_gene: TRBV27
abundance: .
d_gene: TRBD1
j_gene: TRBJ1-5
CDR3nt: TGTGCCAGCAGTTTATCCCGACAGGGAGGATATCAGCCCCAGCATTTT
CDR3aa: CASSLSRQGGYQPQHF

v_gene: TRBV20-1
abundance: .
d_gene: TRBD2
j_gene: TRBJ2-5
CDR3nt: TGCAGTGCTAGTATCCTAGCGGATATCGCCCAAGAGACCCAGTACTTC
CDR3aa: CSASILADIAQETQYF

v_gene: TRBV19
abundance: few
d_gene: .
j_gene: TRBJ1-6
CDR3nt: TGTGCCAGTAGTATCTCCGCCGGGAATTCACCCCTCCACTTT
CDR3aa: CASSISAGNSPLHF

v_gene: TRBV4-1
abundance: .
d_gene: .
j_gene: TRBJ2-7
CDR3nt: TGCGCCAGCAGCCAAGACGGGATTGGGGTATCCTACGAGCAGTACTTC
CDR3aa: CASSQDGIGVSYEQYF

v_gene: TRBV7-6
abundance: .
d_gene: .
j_gene: TRBJ2-1
CDR3nt: TGTGCCAGCAGCTTAAGTGGCGTCAGGGGCAATGAGCAGTTCTTC
CDR3aa: CASSLSGVRGNEQFF

v_gene: TRBV28
abundance: .
d_gene: TRBD2
j_gene: TRBJ2-3
CDR3nt: TGTGCCAGCAGCAAACCAGCGGGAAGAGGGTTTAGCACAGATACGCAGTATTTT
CDR3aa: CASSKPAGRGFSTDTQYF

v_gene: TRBV5-4
abundance: few
d_gene: .
j_gene: TRBJ2-3
CDR3nt: TGTGCCAGCAAGCTTGGTAATACCCCTACGCAGTATTTT
CDR3aa: CASKLGNTPTQYF

v_gene: TRBV2
abundance: once
d_gene: TRBD2
j_gene: TRBJ2-7
CDR3nt: TGTGCCAGCAGTGAGGGCGGGAGTCAATCCTACGAGCAGTACTTC
CDR3aa: CASSEGGSQSYEQYF

v_gene: TRBV2
abundance: .
d_gene: TRBD2
j_gene: TRBJ2-1
CDR3nt: TGTGCCAGCAGACCCGGACTAGCGGGAGGGCCTAAGACCTACAATGAGCAGTTCTTC
CDR3aa: CASRPGLAGGPKTYNEQFF

v_gene: TRBV11-2
abundance: .
d_gene: .
j_gene: TRBJ1-2
CDR3nt: TGTGCCAGCAGCTGGGGAGGGGGATCCTCTTGGGGCTACACCTTC
CDR3aa: CASSWGGGSSWGYTF

v_gene: TRBV19
abundance: once
d_gene: TRBD1
j_gene: TRBJ1-2
CDR3nt: TGTGCCAGTAGTCCAGGACAGGTCGAGGACTATGGCTACACCTTC
CDR3aa: CASSPGQVEDYGYTF

v_gene: TRBV15
abundance: few
d_gene: TRBD2
j_gene: TRBJ2-1
CDR3nt: TGTGCCACCAGCAGAGGGCTAGCGGGAAACCAAAACCCCTACAATGAGCAGTTCTTC
CDR3aa: CATSRGLAGNQNPYNEQFF

v_gene: TRBV30
abundance: once
d_gene: .
j_gene: TRBJ2-7
CDR3nt: TGTGCCTGGAGAGGACTCACCTACGAGCAGTACTTC
CDR3aa: CAWRGLTYEQYF

v_gene: TRBV2
abundance: .
d_gene: .
j_gene: TRBJ1-6
CDR3nt: TGTGCCAGCAGAGGAGAACTTCTGAACTCCTATAATTCACCCCTCCACTTT
CDR3aa: CASRGELLNSYNSPLHF

v_gene: TRBV10-3
abundance: .
d_gene: .
j_gene: TRBJ2-1
CDR3nt: TGTGCCACCAAAGAGGGACTCCGAGGTAATGAGCAGTTCTTC
CDR3aa: CATKEGLRGNEQFF

v_gene: TRBV5-1
abundance: .
d_gene: TRBD2
j_gene: TRBJ2-3
CDR3nt: TGCGCCAGCAGCTTGAGACTAGCGGGAGATATGTCAGATACGCAGTATTTT
CDR3aa: CASSLRLAGDMSDTQYF

v_gene: TRBV5-1
abundance: .
d_gene: TRBD1
j_gene: TRBJ1-2
CDR3nt: TGCGCCAGCAGCAGCCGGGACAGAGACTATGGCTACACCTTC
CDR3aa: CASSSRDRDYGYTF

v_gene: TRBV5-1
abundance: .
d_gene: TRBD1
j_gene: TRBJ2-1
CDR3nt: TGCGCCAGTGGGGACAGGGCTAGGAATGAGCAGTTCTTC
CDR3aa: CASGDRARNEQFF

v_gene: TRBV7-8
abundance: .
d_gene: TRBD1
j_gene: TRBJ2-2
CDR3nt: TGTGCCAGCAGCCCGACAGGGGGATTATCCGGGGAGCTGTTTTTT
CDR3aa: CASSPTGGLSGELFF

v_gene: TRBV30
abundance: few
d_gene: .
j_gene: TRBJ1-5
CDR3nt: TGTGCCTGGAGTGTACCGGGGGGGCCCCACACCCCTTACAATCAGCCCCAGCATTTT
CDR3aa: CAWSVPGGPHTPYNQPQHF

v_gene: TRBV27
abundance: few
d_gene: TRBD2
j_gene: TRBJ2-7
CDR3nt: TGTGCCAGCAGTTTCCGCCTAGCGGGAGGAGCCGAGCAGTACTTC
CDR3aa: CASSFRLAGGAEQYF

v_gene: TRBV25-1
abundance: .
d_gene: TRBD1
j_gene: TRBJ1-3
CDR3nt: TGTGCCAGCACCCCCGGGACAGGGGCTGGAAACACCATATATTTT
CDR3aa: CASTPGTGAGNTIYF

v_gene: TRBV30
abundance: few
d_gene: TRBD2
j_gene: TRBJ2-7
CDR3nt: TGTGCCTGGAGGACTAGCGGCGAGCAGTACTTC
CDR3aa: CAWRTSGEQYF